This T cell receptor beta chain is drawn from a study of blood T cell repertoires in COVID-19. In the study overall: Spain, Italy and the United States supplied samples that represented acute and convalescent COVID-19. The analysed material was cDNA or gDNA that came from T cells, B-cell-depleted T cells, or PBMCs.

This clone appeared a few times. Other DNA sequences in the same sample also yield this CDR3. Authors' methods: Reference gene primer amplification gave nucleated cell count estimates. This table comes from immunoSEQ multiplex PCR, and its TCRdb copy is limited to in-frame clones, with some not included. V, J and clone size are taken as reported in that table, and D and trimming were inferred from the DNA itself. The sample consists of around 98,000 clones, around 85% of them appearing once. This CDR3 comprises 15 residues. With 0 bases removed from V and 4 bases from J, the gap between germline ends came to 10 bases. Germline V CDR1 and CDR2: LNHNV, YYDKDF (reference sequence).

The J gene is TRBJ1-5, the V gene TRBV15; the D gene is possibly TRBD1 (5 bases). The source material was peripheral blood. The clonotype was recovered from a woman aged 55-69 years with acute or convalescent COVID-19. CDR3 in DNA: TGTGCCACCAGCAGAGACCCGGGGGGGAATCAGCCCCAGCATTTT. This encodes CATSRDPGGNQPQHF. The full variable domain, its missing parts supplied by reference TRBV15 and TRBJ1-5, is DAMVIQNPRYQVTQFGKPVTLSCSQTLNHNVMYWYQQKSSQAPKLLFHYYDKDFNNEADTPDNFQSRRPNTSFCFLDIRSPGLGDTAMYLCATSRDPGGNQPQHFGDGTRLSIL.